This T cell receptor beta chain originates from a study of preoperative IRX-2 immunotherapy in early breast cancer (dated by TCRdb to the late 2010s). Worth noting for this clone: This clone's antigen is unknown. One base away there is no much larger clone; base qualities are not given.

CDR1 ENHRY and CDR2 SYGVKD are derived from the germline V gene. Trimming removed 2 bases from V and 5 bases from J, leaving 18 bases between the germline ends. The CDR3 covers 16 residues, taking in both the cysteine and the phenylalanine. Only the CDR3 part of the read is kept: 48 bases, read in frame from the first base. The treatment or condition label, as the study defines it: preoperative locoregional IRX-2 cytokine immunotherapy. The samples were obtained from a phase Ib study in which preoperative, locoregional IRX-2 cytokine immunotherapy intended to prime immune responses was tested. Patients with early-stage breast cancer who were given IRX-2 before surgery served as donors. The method was the immunoSEQ multiplex PCR assay. TCRdb retrieved this table from immuneACCESS and kept in-frame rearrangements only. Not all clones are present; in checked studies, unresolved V genes account for under half, and no reason is known for the remainder. In all, the sample holds about 1,100 clones, and about 68% of those were seen once. The top ten constitute approximately 9.1% of the sample.

This chain joins TRBV10-3 to TRBJ1-2; D gene: possibly TRBD1, on 5 matching bases. The receptor comes from a human donor with breast cancer. The input for sequencing was tumor tissue, taken before IRX-2 immunotherapy. The nucleotide sequence is given as TGTGCCATCAGTGAGACAGCCTCCGGGACGGAATATGGCTACACCTTC. Its protein is CAISETASGTEYGYTF.